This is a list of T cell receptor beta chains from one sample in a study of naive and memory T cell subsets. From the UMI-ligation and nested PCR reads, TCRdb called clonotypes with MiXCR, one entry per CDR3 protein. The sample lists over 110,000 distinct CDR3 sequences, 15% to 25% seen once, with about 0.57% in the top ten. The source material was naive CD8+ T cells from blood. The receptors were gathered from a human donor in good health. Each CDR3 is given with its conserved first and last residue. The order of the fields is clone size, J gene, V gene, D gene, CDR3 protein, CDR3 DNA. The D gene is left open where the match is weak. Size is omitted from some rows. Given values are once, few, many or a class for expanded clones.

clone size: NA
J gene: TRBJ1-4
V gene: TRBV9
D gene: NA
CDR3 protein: CASSQNPRDLGPTNEKLFF
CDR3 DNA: TGTGCCAGCAGCCAAAACCCCCGGGACCTAGGTCCAACTAATGAAAAACTGTTTTTT

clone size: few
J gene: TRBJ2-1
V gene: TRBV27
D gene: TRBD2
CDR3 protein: CASKTTSGHNEQFF
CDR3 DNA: TGTGCCAGCAAAACAACTAGCGGGCACAATGAGCAGTTCTTC

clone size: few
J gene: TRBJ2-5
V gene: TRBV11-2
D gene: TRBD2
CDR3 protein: CASSLTSGRAAETQYF
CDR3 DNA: TGTGCCAGCAGCTTAACTAGCGGGAGGGCGGCAGAGACCCAGTACTTC

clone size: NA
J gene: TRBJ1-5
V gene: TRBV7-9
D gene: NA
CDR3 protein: CASSAENQPQHF
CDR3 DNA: TGTGCCAGCAGCGCGGAAAATCAGCCCCAGCATTTT

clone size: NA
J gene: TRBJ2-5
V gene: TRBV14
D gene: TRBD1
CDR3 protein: CASSRRLTGIETQYF
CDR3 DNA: TGTGCCAGCAGCCGAAGATTGACAGGGATAGAGACCCAGTACTTC

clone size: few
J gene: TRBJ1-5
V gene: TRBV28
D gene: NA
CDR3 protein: CASSFPPDQPQHF
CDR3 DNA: TGTGCCAGCAGTTTCCCACCAGATCAGCCCCAGCATTTT

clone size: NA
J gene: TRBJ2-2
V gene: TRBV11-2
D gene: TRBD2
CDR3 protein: CASSLGRLAGLNTGELFF
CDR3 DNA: TGTGCCAGCAGCTTAGGGCGGCTAGCGGGATTGAACACCGGGGAGCTGTTTTTT

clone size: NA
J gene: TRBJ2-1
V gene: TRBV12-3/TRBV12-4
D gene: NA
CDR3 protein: CASSFVTGSYNEQFF
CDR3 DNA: TGTGCCAGCAGTTTTGTTACGGGCTCCTACAATGAGCAGTTCTTC

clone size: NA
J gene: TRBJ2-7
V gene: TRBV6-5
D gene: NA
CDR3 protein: CASSYATEQYF
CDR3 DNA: TGTGCCAGCAGTTACGCCACAGAGCAGTACTTC

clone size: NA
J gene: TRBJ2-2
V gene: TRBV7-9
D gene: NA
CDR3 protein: CASSLSGVNTGELFF
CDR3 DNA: TGTGCCAGCAGCTTATCGGGAGTGAACACCGGGGAGCTGTTTTTT

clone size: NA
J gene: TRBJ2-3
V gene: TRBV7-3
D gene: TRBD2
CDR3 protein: CASSDGTSGADTQYF
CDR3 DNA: TGTGCCAGCAGCGATGGGACTAGCGGCGCAGATACGCAGTATTTT

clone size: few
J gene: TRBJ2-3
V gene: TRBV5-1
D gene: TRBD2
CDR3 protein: CASSLEASGGTDTQYF
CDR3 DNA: TGCGCCAGCAGCTTGGAGGCTAGCGGGGGCACAGATACGCAGTATTTT

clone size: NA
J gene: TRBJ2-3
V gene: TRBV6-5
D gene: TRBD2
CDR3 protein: CASSYSGSPADTQYF
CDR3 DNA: TGTGCCAGCAGTTATAGCGGGAGCCCAGCAGATACGCAGTATTTT

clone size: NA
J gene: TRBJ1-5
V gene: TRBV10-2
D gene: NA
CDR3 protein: CASSEGMGGYQPQHF
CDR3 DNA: TGCGCCAGCAGTGAAGGCATGGGGGGATATCAGCCCCAGCATTTT

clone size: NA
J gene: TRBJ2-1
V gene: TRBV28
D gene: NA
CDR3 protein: CASSQLISGSYNEQFF
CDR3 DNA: TGTGCCAGCAGCCAATTGATTAGCGGCTCCTACAATGAGCAGTTCTTC

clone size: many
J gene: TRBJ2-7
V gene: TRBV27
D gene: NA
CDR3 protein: CASSQGGFYEQYF
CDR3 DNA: TGTGCCAGCAGTCAAGGTGGATTCTACGAGCAGTACTTC

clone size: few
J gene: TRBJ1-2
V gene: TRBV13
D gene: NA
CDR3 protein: CASSLADRVTSYGYTF
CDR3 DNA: TGTGCCAGCAGCTTGGCGGACCGGGTTACAAGCTATGGCTACACCTTC

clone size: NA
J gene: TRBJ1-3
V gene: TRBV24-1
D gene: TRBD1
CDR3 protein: CATDTGGLSGNTIYF
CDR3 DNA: TGTGCCACCGATACAGGGGGCCTCTCTGGAAACACCATATATTTT

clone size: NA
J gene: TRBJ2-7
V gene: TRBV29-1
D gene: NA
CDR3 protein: CSVGDLNSYEQYF
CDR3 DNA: TGCAGCGTTGGGGACCTGAACTCCTACGAGCAGTACTTC

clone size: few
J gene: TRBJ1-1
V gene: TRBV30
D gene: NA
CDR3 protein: CAWSEDPRGPEAFF
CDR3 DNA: TGTGCCTGGAGTGAGGACCCCCGGGGCCCTGAAGCTTTCTTT

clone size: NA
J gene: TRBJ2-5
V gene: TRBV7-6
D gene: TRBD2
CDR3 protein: CASSDLAGGGETQYF
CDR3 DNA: TGTGCCAGCAGCGACCTAGCGGGAGGAGGAGAGACCCAGTACTTC

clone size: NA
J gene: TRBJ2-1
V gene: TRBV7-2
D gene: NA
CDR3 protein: CASSLEPPLAEAYNEQFF
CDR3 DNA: TGTGCCAGCAGCTTAGAACCTCCTCTAGCAGAAGCATACAATGAGCAGTTCTTC

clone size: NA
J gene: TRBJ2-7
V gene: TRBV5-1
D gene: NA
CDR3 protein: CASSPTVDSAYEQYF
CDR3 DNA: TGCGCCAGCAGCCCGACCGTGGATTCCGCCTACGAGCAGTACTTC

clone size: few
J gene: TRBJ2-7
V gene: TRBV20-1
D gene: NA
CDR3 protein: CSARDLGGSLIYEQYF
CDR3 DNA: TGCAGTGCTAGAGATCTGGGGGGTAGTCTCATCTACGAGCAGTACTTC

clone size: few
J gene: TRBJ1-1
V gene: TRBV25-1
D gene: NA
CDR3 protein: CASSWDRGANTEAFF
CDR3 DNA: TGTGCCAGCAGCTGGGACCGCGGTGCCAACACTGAAGCTTTCTTT

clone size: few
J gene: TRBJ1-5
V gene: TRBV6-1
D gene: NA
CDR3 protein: CASSEWDSNQPQHF
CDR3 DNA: TGTGCCAGCAGTGAATGGGACAGCAATCAGCCCCAGCATTTT

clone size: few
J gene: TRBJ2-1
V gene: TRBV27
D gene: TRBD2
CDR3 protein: CASRETSGSYNEQFF
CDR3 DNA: TGTGCCAGCAGGGAAACTAGCGGTTCCTACAATGAGCAGTTCTTC

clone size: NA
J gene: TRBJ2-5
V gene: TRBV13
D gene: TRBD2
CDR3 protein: CASSSSLGTSGQETQYF
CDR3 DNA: TGTGCCAGCAGCTCATCACTAGGGACTAGCGGCCAAGAGACCCAGTACTTC

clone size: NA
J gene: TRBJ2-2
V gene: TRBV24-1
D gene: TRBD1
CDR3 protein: CATSDFAPGTVSTGELFF
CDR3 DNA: TGTGCCACCAGTGATTTCGCACCCGGGACAGTGTCCACCGGGGAGCTGTTTTTT

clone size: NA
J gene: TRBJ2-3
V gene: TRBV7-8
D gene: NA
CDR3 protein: CASSATSTDTQYF
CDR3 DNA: TGTGCCAGCAGCGCGACTAGCACAGATACGCAGTATTTT

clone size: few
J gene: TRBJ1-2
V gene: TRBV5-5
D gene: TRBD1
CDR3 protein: CASRSTGQGAGYTF
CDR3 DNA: TGTGCCAGCAGGTCAACGGGACAGGGAGCTGGCTACACCTTC

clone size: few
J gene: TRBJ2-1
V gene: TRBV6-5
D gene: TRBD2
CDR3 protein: CASSQSGTSGRVSYNEQFF
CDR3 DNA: TGTGCCAGCAGCCAATCCGGGACTAGCGGGAGAGTGTCCTACAATGAGCAGTTCTTC

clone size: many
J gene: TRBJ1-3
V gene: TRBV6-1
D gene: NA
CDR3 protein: CASSEGPGSGNTIYF
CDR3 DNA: TGTGCCAGCAGTGAAGGGCCAGGCTCTGGAAACACCATATATTTT

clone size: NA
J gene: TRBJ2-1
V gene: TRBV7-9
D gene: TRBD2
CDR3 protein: CASEIAGGLVNEQFF
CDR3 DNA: TGTGCCAGCGAAATAGCGGGAGGTTTGGTGAATGAGCAGTTCTTC

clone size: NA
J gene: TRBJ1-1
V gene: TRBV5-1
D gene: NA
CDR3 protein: CASSLGILGPEAEAFF
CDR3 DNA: TGCGCCAGCAGCTTGGGTATCCTAGGACCCGAGGCTGAAGCTTTCTTT

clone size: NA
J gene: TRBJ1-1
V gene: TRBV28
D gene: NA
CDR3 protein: CASRPHRTHTEAFF
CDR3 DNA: TGTGCCAGCAGACCTCACAGGACACACACTGAAGCTTTCTTT

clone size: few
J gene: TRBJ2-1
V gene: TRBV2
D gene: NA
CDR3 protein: CASPNRNNEQFF
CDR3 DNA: TGTGCCAGCCCTAATAGAAACAATGAGCAGTTCTTC

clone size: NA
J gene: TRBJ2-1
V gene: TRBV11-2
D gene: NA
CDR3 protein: CASSLAPGGEQFF
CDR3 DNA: TGTGCCAGCAGCTTAGCACCCGGAGGGGAGCAGTTCTTC

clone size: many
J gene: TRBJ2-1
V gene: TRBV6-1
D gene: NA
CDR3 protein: CASSVDSYNEQFF
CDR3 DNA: TGTGCCAGCAGTGTGGACAGCTACAATGAGCAGTTCTTC

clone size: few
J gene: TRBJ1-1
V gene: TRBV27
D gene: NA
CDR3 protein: CASSSTGRNTEAFF
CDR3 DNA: TGTGCCAGCAGTTCGACAGGAAGGAACACTGAAGCTTTCTTT

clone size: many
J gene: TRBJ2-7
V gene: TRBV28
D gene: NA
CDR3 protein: CASSLAPSPEGSYEQYF
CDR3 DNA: TGTGCCAGCAGTTTGGCCCCCTCCCCGGAGGGCTCCTACGAGCAGTACTTC

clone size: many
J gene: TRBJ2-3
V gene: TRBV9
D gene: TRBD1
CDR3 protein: CASSFGQGLTDTQYF
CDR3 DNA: TGTGCCAGCAGCTTCGGACAGGGGCTCACAGATACGCAGTATTTT

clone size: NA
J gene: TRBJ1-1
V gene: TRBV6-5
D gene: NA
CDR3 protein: CASSYSPDIRNTEAFF
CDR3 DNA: TGTGCCAGCAGTTACTCCCCGGACATAAGGAACACTGAAGCTTTCTTT

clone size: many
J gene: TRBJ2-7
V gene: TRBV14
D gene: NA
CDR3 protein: CASSGTFGATYEQYF
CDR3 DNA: TGTGCCAGCAGCGGCACATTCGGGGCTACCTACGAGCAGTACTTC

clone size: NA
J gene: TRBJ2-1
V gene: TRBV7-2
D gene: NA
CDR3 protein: CASSLERYNEQFF
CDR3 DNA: TGTGCCAGCAGCTTAGAGAGGTACAATGAGCAGTTCTTC

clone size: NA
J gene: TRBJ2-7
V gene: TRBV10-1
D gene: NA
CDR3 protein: CASSESGYEQYF
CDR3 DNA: TGCGCCAGCAGTGAGTCGGGGTACGAGCAGTACTTC

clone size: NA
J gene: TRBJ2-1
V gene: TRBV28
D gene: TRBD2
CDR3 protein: CASTAGTRQSSYNEQFF
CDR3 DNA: TGTGCCAGCACCGCAGGGACTAGGCAAAGCTCCTACAATGAGCAGTTCTTC

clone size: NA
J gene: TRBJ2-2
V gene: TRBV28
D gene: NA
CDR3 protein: CASQGTGELFF
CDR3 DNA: TGTGCCAGTCAGGGCACCGGGGAGCTGTTTTTT

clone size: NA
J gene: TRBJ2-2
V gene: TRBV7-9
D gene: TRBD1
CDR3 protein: CASSGRDRGTGELFF
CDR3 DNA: TGTGCCAGCAGCGGCCGGGACAGGGGTACCGGGGAGCTGTTTTTT

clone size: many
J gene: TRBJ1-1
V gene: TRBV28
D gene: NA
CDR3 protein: CASAPLRDTEAFF
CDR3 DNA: TGTGCCAGCGCCCCTCTTCGGGACACTGAAGCTTTCTTT

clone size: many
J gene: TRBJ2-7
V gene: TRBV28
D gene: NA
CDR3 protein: CASSLETSYEQYF
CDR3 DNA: TGCGCCAGCAGCTTGGAGACAAGCTACGAGCAGTACTTC

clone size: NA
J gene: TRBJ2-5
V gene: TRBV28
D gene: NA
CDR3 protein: CASSPTDNLGAQYF
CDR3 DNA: TGTGCCAGCAGTCCCACCGACAATCTTGGGGCCCAGTACTTC

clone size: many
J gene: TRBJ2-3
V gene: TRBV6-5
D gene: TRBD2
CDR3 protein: CASSSTSGETDTQYF
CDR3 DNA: TGTGCCAGCAGTTCAACTAGCGGAGAGACAGATACGCAGTATTTT

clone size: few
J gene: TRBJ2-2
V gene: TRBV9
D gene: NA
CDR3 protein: CASSDSGKPWELFF
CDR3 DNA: TGTGCCAGCAGCGATAGTGGCAAACCGTGGGAGCTGTTTTTT

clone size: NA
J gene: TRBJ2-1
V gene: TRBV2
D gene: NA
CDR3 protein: CASFGGQEQFF
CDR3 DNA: TGTGCCAGCTTTGGGGGGCAGGAGCAGTTCTTC

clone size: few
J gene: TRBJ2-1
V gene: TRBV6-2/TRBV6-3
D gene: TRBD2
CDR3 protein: CASSYFAGGNEQFF
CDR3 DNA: TGTGCCAGCAGTTATTTTGCGGGAGGGAATGAGCAGTTCTTC

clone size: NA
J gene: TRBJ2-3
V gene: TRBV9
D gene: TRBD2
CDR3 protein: CASSGLAVSTDTQYF
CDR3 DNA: TGTGCCAGCAGCGGCCTAGCGGTTAGCACAGATACGCAGTATTTT

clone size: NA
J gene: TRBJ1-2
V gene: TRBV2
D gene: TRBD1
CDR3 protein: CASSDPDTGTVGYYGYTF
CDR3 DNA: TGTGCCAGCAGTGACCCGGACACAGGGACAGTTGGGTACTATGGCTACACCTTC